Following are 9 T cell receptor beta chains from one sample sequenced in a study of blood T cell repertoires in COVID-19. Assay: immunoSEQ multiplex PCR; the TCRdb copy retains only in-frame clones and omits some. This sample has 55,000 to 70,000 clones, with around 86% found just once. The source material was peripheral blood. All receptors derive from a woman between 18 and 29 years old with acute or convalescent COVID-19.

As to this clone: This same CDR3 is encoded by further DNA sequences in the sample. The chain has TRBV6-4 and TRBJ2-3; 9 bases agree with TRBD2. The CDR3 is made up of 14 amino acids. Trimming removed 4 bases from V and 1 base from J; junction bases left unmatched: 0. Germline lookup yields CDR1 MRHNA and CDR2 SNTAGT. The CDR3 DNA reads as TGTGCCAGCAGTGCTAGCGGGGGCACAGATACGCAGTATTTT. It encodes CASSASGGTDTQYF.

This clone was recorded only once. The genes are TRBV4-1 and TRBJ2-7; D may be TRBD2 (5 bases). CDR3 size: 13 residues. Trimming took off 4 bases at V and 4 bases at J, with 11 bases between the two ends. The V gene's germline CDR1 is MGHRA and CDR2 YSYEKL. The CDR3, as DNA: TGCGCCAGCAGCCCCAACCCGGGGTACGAGCAGTACTTC. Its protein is CASSPNPGYEQYF.

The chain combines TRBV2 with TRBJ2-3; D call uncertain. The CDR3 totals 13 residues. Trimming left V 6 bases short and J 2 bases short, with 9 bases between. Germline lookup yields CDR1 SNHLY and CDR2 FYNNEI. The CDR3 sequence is CASRLSLTDTQYF. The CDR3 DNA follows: TGTGCCAGCAGGTTGAGCCTCACAGATACGCAGTATTTT.

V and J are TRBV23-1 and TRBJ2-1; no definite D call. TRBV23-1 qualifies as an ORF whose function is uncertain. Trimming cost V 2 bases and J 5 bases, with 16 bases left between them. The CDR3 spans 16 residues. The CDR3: CASSQRLCAKNNEQFF. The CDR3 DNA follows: TGCGCCAGCAGTCAACGGTTATGCGCAAAAAACAATGAGCAGTTCTTC.

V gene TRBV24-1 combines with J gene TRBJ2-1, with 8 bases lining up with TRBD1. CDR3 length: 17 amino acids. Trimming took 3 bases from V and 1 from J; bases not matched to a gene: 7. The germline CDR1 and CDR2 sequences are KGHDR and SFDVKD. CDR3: CATSDPETGESYNEQFF. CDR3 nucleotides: TGTGCCACCAGTGATCCAGAGACAGGGGAGTCCTACAATGAGCAGTTCTTC.

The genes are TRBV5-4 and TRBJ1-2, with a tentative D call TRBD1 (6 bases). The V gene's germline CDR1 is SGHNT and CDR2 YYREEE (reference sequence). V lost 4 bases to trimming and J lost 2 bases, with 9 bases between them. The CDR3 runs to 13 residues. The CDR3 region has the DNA TGTGCCAGCAGCATCGACAGGAACTATGGCTACACCTTC. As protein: CASSIDRNYGYTF.

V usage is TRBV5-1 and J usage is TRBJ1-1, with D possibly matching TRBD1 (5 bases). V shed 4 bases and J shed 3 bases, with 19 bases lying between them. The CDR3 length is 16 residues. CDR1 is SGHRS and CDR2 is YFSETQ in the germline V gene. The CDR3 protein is CASSLRHEEGDTEAFF. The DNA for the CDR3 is TGCGCCAGCAGCCTCCGACACGAGGAAGGGGACACTGAAGCTTTCTTT.

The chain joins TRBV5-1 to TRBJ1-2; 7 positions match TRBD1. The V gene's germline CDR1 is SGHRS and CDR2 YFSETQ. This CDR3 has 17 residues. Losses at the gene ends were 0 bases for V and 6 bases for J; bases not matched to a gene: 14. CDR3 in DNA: TGCGCCAGCAGCTTGGGTACAACAGGGGAAGGATGGCATGGCTACACCTTC. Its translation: CASSLGTTGEGWHGYTF. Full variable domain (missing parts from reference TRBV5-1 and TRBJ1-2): KAGVTQTPRYLIKTRGQQVTLSCSPISGHRSVSWYQQTPGQGLQFLFEYFSETQRNKGNFPGRFSGRQFSNSRSEMNVSTLELGDSALYLCASSLGTTGEGWHGYTFGSGTRLTVV.

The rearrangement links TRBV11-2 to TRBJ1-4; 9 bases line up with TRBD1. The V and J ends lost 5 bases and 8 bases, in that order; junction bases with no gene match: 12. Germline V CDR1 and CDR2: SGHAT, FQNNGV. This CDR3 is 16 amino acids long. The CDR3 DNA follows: TGTGCCAGCAGCGCATCCCACCTTGGACAGGGGGAAAAACTGTTTTTT. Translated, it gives CASSASHLGQGEKLFF.